This T cell receptor beta chain was identified during a study of blood T cell repertoires in COVID-19. On the study more broadly: Researchers got acute and convalescent COVID-19 samples from the United States, Italy and Spain. The cDNA or gDNA used as material had been derived from T cells, B-cell-depleted T cells, or PBMCs.

Germline CDR1 and CDR2: SGHNT and YYREEE (reference sequence). V lost 4 bases, J lost 4 bases, and 9 bases lay in between. The CDR3 has 13 amino acids. TCRdb's copy holds only in-frame clones and misses some; the assay was immunoSEQ multiplex PCR. The data show about 120,000 clones, with roughly 76% seen just once and roughly 10% held by the top ten. The V call is TRBV5-4, the J call TRBJ2-1; no firm D call. The clonotype originates from a human donor in a cohort sampled during active COVID-19. The specimen sequenced was peripheral blood. The CDR3 here is CASSPTLYNEQFF. The CDR3 nucleotides read TGTGCCAGCAGCCCAACCCTATACAATGAGCAGTTCTTC. Variable domain in full (rest from reference TRBV5-4 and TRBJ2-1): ETGVTQSPTHLIKTRGQQVTLRCSSQSGHNTVSWYQQALGQGPQFIFQYYREEENGRGNFPPRFSGLQFPNYSSELNVNALELDDSALYLCASSPTLYNEQFFGPGTRLTVL.